The 7 T cell receptor beta chains below were found in one sample sequenced in a study of blood T cell repertoires in COVID-19. Measured with immunoSEQ multiplex PCR; TCRdb has only the in-frame clones, and not every one. Seen here are roughly 400,000 clones, 87% observed once, and the top ten hold approximately 2.5%. The specimen sequenced was peripheral blood. These receptors all come from a woman aged 55-70 years with COVID-19, enrolled during active disease.

The chain is built from TRBV9 and TRBJ1-1, with D perhaps matching TRBD1 (5 bases). The CDR3 has 15 amino acids. Germline V gene data show CDR1 as SGDLS and CDR2 as YYNGEE. V lost 2 bases, J lost 0 bases, and 11 bases lay in between. In DNA, the CDR3 is TGTGCCAGCAGCGTTCTAGACAGCCTGAACACTGAAGCTTTCTTT. It specifies CASSVLDSLNTEAFF. The full variable domain, completed using reference TRBV9 and TRBJ1-1, is DSGVTQTPKHLITATGQRVTLRCSPRSGDLSVYWYQQSLDQGLQFLIQYYNGEERAKGNILERFSAQQFPDLHSELNLSSLELGDSALYFCASSVLDSLNTEAFFGQGTRLTVV.

This clone was seen only once. The rearrangement links TRBV7-8 to TRBJ2-1, with TRBD2 matching over 8 bases. The germline V gene has CDR1 SGHVS and CDR2 FQNEAQ. This CDR3 is 16 amino acids long. Trimming removed 2 bases from V and 4 bases from J; junction bases left unmatched: 7. CDR3 bases: TGTGCCAGCAGCTTAATTTACGGGGGGGCGTACAATGAGCAGTTCTTC. Translated: CASSLIYGGAYNEQFF.

The chain uses TRBV9 and TRBJ1-1; 7 bases agree with TRBD1. The CDR3 has 12 amino acids. J lost 11 bases, V lost 4 bases, and 8 bases had no gene match. The germline CDR1 and CDR2 sequences are SGDLS and YYNGEE. The CDR3 nucleotides read TGTGCCAGCAGCACGAACAGGGGCGAGGCTTTCTTT. Protein sequence: CASSTNRGEAFF.

The chain recombines TRBV15 with TRBJ1-1; D is uncertain. The CDR3 consists of 12 residues. The germline V gene has CDR1 LNHNV and CDR2 YYDKDF (reference sequence). Between the trimmed V and J ends, which lost 3 bases and 7 bases, there was a span of 9 bases. The CDR3 sequence is CATSRTGVEAFF. The CDR3 DNA is TGTGCCACCAGCAGGACCGGGGTTGAAGCTTTCTTT.

This sequence joins TRBV28 and TRBJ1-2; D might be TRBD1 (6 bases). V lost 8 bases to trimming and J lost 7 bases, with 14 bases between them. The CDR3 length is 12 residues. CDR1 and CDR2 from the germline V gene are MDHEN and SYDVKM. The CDR3 region is CASGTGLGGYTF. The DNA for the CDR3 is TGTGCCAGCGGCACAGGGTTGGGTGGCTACACCTTC.

This chain joins TRBV3-1 (or the pseudogene TRBV3-2) and TRBJ2-5; D remains ambiguous. Trimming cost V 4 bases and J 3 bases, with 9 bases left between them. The CDR3 is made up of 13 amino acids. Germline lookup yields CDR1 LGHDT and CDR2 YNNKEL (reference sequence). The chain's CDR3 is CASSLYREETQYF. CDR3 DNA: TGTGCCAGCAGCCTTTACCGAGAAGAGACCCAGTACTTC.

The V call is TRBV19, the J call TRBJ1-1; D not certain. This CDR3 spans 13 amino acids. Germline V gene data show CDR1 as LNHDA and CDR2 as SQIVND (reference sequence). The ends were cut back, 6 bases at V and 1 base at J, with 9 bases in the middle. This chain's CDR3 is CASSARKNTEAFF. CDR3 nucleotide sequence: TGTGCCAGTAGCGCCAGGAAGAACACTGAAGCTTTCTTT.